The present TCR beta chain was sequenced within a study of shared clonotypes between healthy human individuals. As for the study in general: Three CD4 naive, three CD4 memory, two CD8 naive and one CD8 memory plate were used per donor.

CDR3 length equals 16 residues. V lost 3 bases, J lost 3 bases, and 10 bases stayed unmatched. Germline V gene sequence: CDR1 KGHSH, CDR2 LQKENI. Data came from immunoSEQ multiplex PCR; TCRdb stores just in-frame clones and leaves some out. The table has about 730,000 clones, around 70% seen once; the top ten hold under 2%. This TCR derives from a woman aged 30 to 39 in good health. The sequenced sample consisted of memory CD4+ T cells sorted from blood. Regarding subset: CD45RA-negative fraction. The genes are TRBV18 and TRBJ1-2, with 7 positions matching TRBD1. CDR3 DNA: TGTGCCAGCTCACCCACTCGTGACAGGGCTGACTATGGCTACACCTTC. It encodes CASSPTRDRADYGYTF.